The 21 T cell receptor beta chains presented below share a single source sample, sequenced in a study of blood T cells in healthy people across ages. Then a second PCR, running about 6 to 12 cycles, was carried out with a sample-barcoded 5' primer and a J-beta primer mix. TCRdb ran MiXCR on the 5' RACE reads and lists one entry per CDR3 protein. The sample yields about a million distinct CDR3 sequences, around 54% seen once. The sequenced sample consisted of blood. The receptors come from a woman in her fifties or sixties in good health.

This clonotype was recorded a few times. The J gene is TRBJ2-5, the V gene TRBV4-1, with no clear D. Trimming left V 2 bases short and J 3 bases short, with 10 bases between. The germline gives CDR1 MGHRA, CDR2 YSYEKL. The CDR3 is 14 residues long. DNA of the CDR3: TGCGCCAGCAGCCAAACAGCAGGCGAAGAGACCCAGTACTTC. It codes for CASSQTAGEETQYF.

The chain has TRBV20-1 and TRBJ2-7, with 8 bases that match TRBD1. The CDR3 is made up of 12 amino acids. Looked up from germline, CDR1 is DFQATT and CDR2 is SNEGSKA (reference sequence). The CDR3 bases are TGCAGCGCGGGACAGGCGGTCTCCGAGCAGTACTTC. Translation: CSAGQAVSEQYF.

The V call is TRBV7-6, the J call TRBJ2-1; 9 bases match TRBD2. Losses at the gene ends were 5 bases for V and 7 bases for J; bases not matched to a gene: 9. Germline assignment: CDR1 SGHVS and CDR2 FNYEAQ. This CDR3 comprises 15 residues. Here the CDR3 DNA reads TGTGCCAGCAGCGGCGTTAGCGGGAGTTCAAATGAGCAGTTCTTC. This sequence encodes CASSGVSGSSNEQFF.

This clonotype was seen a few times. The chain links TRBV29-1 to TRBJ2-1; 11 bases match TRBD2. Germline V gives CDR1 SQVTM, CDR2 ANQGSEA. This CDR3 comprises 19 residues. Unmatched junction bases numbered 16, after V lost 2 bases and J lost 4 bases. In DNA form, the CDR3 reads TGCAGCGTTGAATTTGGAGGGACTAGCGGAATTGGTATGTACAATGAGCAGTTCTTC. Residues: CSVEFGGTSGIGMYNEQFF.

This clonotype turned up a few times. This sequence joins TRBV4-3 and TRBJ2-4; 15 bases fit TRBD2. The germline CDR1 and CDR2 sequences are LGHNA and YSLEER. The CDR3 extends over 20 amino acids. The V segment lost 0 bases and the J segment 0 bases; nucleotides outside the gene matches: 6. The CDR3 is CASSQDPGLAGGLAKNIQYF. DNA of the CDR3: TGCGCCAGCAGCCAAGATCCGGGACTAGCGGGAGGCCTAGCCAAAAACATTCAGTACTTC.

This clonotype was seen at least ten times. The CDR3 DNA reads TGTGCCATCAGTCCGGGAGAACAAAGCTCCTACGAGCAGTACTTC. Its translation: CAISPGEQSSYEQYF. The chain employs TRBV10-3 and TRBJ2-7, with D maybe TRBD2 (6 bases). Trimming shortened V by 5 bases and J by 0 bases, and 14 bases separated the two germline ends. Germline lookup yields CDR1 ENHRY and CDR2 SYGVKD. CDR3 size: 15 residues.

The sample holds a few counts of this clonotype. The chain uses TRBV18 and TRBJ1-2; the D is unclear. The length of the CDR3 is 13 residues. V was trimmed by 2 bases and J by 4 bases, leaving 8 bases between them. CDR1 is KGHSH and CDR2 is LQKENI in the germline V gene. Here the CDR3 DNA reads TGTGCCAGCTCACCAGATCTGGCCTATGGCTACACCTTC. The encoded protein is CASSPDLAYGYTF.

The rearrangement links TRBV6-1 to TRBJ2-2; D perhaps matches TRBD1 (6 bases). Trimming cost V 7 bases and J 3 bases, with 21 bases left between them. Germline CDR1 is MNHNS and CDR2 is SASEGT. CDR3 length equals 17 residues. DNA of the CDR3: TGTGCCAGCACTCTCAGGGGTCCCCAAGAGGACACCGGGGAGCTGTTTTTT. It specifies CASTLRGPQEDTGELFF.

The chain couples TRBV15 to TRBJ2-3; 14 positions agree with TRBD2. Germline CDR1 and CDR2: LNHNV and YYDKDF (reference sequence). The CDR3 covers 16 residues. Trimming cost V 1 base and J 6 bases; bases outside gene matches: 3. The CDR3 DNA sequence: TGTGCCACCAGCAGAGGGGGACTAGCGGGAGTGGATACGCAGTATTTT. Its protein product is CATSRGGLAGVDTQYF.

V is TRBV20-1 and J is TRBJ1-5; 8 bases are a match to TRBD1. This CDR3 has 13 residues. V lost 4 bases and J lost 3; bases outside the gene matches: 2. Per the germline V gene, CDR1 is DFQATT and CDR2 is SNEGSKA (reference sequence). Here the CDR3 reads CSAKDRANQPQHF. Written as DNA, the CDR3 is TGCAGTGCTAAGGACAGGGCCAATCAGCCCCAGCATTTT.

The rearrangement joins TRBV7-9 to TRBJ2-1, with a weak D call TRBD1 (6 bases). The CDR3 length is 15 residues. CDR1 and CDR2 (germline): SEHNR, FQNEAQ (reference sequence). V lost 4 bases to trimming and J lost 9 bases, with 19 bases between them. CDR3 residues: CASSSKTGFQGEQFF. In DNA form, the CDR3 reads TGTGCCAGCAGCTCAAAGACAGGTTTTCAGGGTGAGCAGTTCTTC.

The gene calls are TRBV7-6 and TRBJ2-7; D possibly uses TRBD1 or TRBD2 (5 bases each). The germline CDR1 and CDR2 sequences are SGHVS and FNYEAQ. The CDR3 contains 14 residues. V was pared by 5 bases and J by 1 base, with 12 bases between. This chain's CDR3 is CASSLEGWSYEQYF. The DNA of the CDR3 is TGTGCCAGCAGCCTCGAGGGGTGGTCCTACGAGCAGTACTTC.

V gene TRBV5-1 combines with J gene TRBJ2-7; the match to TRBD2 covers 13 bases. Germline V lookup: CDR1 SGHRS, CDR2 YFSETQ. This CDR3 comprises 18 residues. After removal of 3 bases from V and 0 bases from J, the junction contained 9 bases not matched to a gene. CDR3 in amino acids: CASSSGTSGIPSSYEQYF. The CDR3 bases are TGCGCCAGCAGCTCCGGGACTAGCGGGATTCCTAGCTCCTACGAGCAGTACTTC.

The rearrangement uses TRBV6-6 and TRBJ1-4; 7 bases match TRBD1. The CDR3 is made up of 15 amino acids. Germline loops: CDR1 MNHNY, CDR2 SVGAGI (reference sequence). V dropped 6 bases and J dropped 3; count of bases not matched to a gene: 7. The CDR3, as DNA: TGTGCCAGCAGCCTACAGGGGTCTGCTAATGAAAAACTGTTTTTT. Translated: CASSLQGSANEKLFF.

The chain carries TRBV20-1 and TRBJ2-5; 11 nucleotides align to TRBD2. Germline CDR1 reads DFQATT; CDR2 reads SNEGSKA (reference sequence). Trimming cost V 2 bases and J 11 bases; bases outside gene matches: 25. The CDR3 spans 19 residues. The CDR3 reads CSARSLTSGIPESHNEQYF. The CDR3 DNA is TGCAGTGCTAGATCGTTGACTAGCGGGATCCCCGAGTCACACAATGAGCAGTACTTC.

This clonotype was recorded once. The genes are TRBV6-6 and TRBJ2-7, with 11 bases lining up with TRBD1. J was trimmed by 4 bases and V by 6 bases; bases with no gene match: 5. This CDR3 comprises 14 residues. Germline CDR1 and CDR2: MNHNY and SVGAGI (reference sequence). The CDR3 here is CASRRDRGVYEQYF. The CDR3, as DNA: TGTGCCAGCAGAAGGGACAGGGGGGTTTACGAGCAGTACTTC.

V and J are TRBV28 and TRBJ1-1; 8 bases line up with TRBD1. Germline trimming cut 4 bases from V and 2 bases from J; bases unmatched to any gene: 9. The CDR3 has 16 residues. Germline V gene lookup returns CDR1 MDHEN and CDR2 SYDVKM. CDR3 loop: CASSSHGTGLNTEAFF. Written as DNA, the CDR3 is TGTGCCAGCAGTTCCCACGGGACAGGACTTAACACTGAAGCTTTCTTT. The entire variable domain, with the rest obtained from reference TRBV28 and TRBJ1-1, is as follows: DVKVTQSSRYLVKRTGEKVFLECVQDMDHENMFWYRQDPGLGLRLIYFSYDVKMKEKGDIPEGYSVSREKKERFSLILESASTNQTSMYLCASSSHGTGLNTEAFFGQGTRLTVV.

V is TRBV3-1 and J is TRBJ2-2; 10 positions match TRBD2. The CDR3 covers 18 residues. Losses at the gene ends were 1 base for V and 8 bases for J; bases not matched to a gene: 13. Germline lookup yields CDR1 LGHDT and CDR2 YNNKEL (reference sequence). CDR3 nucleotides: TGTGCCAGCAGCCAAGTTTGGGCAGGACTAGCGGAGATGGGGGAGCTGTTTTTT. Amino acids: CASSQVWAGLAEMGELFF.

V is TRBV2 and J is TRBJ2-3; no clear D. Trimming stripped 10 bases from V and 6 bases from J, with 17 bases between. The CDR3 sequence is 13 residues long. Germline CDR1 reads SNHLY; CDR2 reads FYNNEI. The CDR3 bases are TGTGCCACCTACTATCATCCTGGGGATACGCAGTATTTT. Encoded protein: CATYYHPGDTQYF.

V is TRBV11-2 and J is TRBJ1-6; the D gene is possibly TRBD1 (5 bases). Germline CDR1 and CDR2: SGHAT and FQNNGV. The V and J ends lost 2 bases and 8 bases respectively, with 13 bases between them. The length of the CDR3 is 15 residues. The CDR3 loop is CASSLRRDPDSPLHF. The CDR3 DNA reads as TGTGCCAGCAGCTTACGCAGGGACCCAGATTCACCCCTCCACTTT.

This clonotype was counted many times. The chain is built from TRBV20-1 and TRBJ2-1, with TRBD1 matching 9 bases. The CDR3 is made up of 14 amino acids. Trimming took 5 bases from V and 4 from J; bases not matched to a gene: 6. CDR1 and CDR2 (germline): DFQATT, SNEGSKA (reference sequence). CDR3 loop: CSAWTGQGYNEQFF. CDR3 nucleotides: TGCAGTGCTTGGACGGGACAGGGATACAATGAGCAGTTCTTC.